One sample yielded the 23 T cell receptor beta chains listed below, sequenced in a study of blood T cell repertoires in COVID-19. The repertoire was sequenced with immunoSEQ multiplex PCR; TCRdb's copy has only in-frame clones and lacks some. The table shows approximately 500,000 clones, with roughly 87% occurring only once. What was sequenced was peripheral blood. The receptors were sampled from a man younger than 35 with COVID-19, enrolled during active disease.

The chain links TRBV12-3 or TRBV12-4 to TRBJ2-7; D not certain. V dropped 3 bases and J dropped 2 bases, with 8 bases sitting between them. The CDR3 is 13 amino acids. CDR3 bases: TGTGCCAGCAGTTTGTCAGGCCCCTACGAGCAGTACTTC. Encoded protein: CASSLSGPYEQYF.

This sequence joins TRBV7-9 and TRBJ2-7, with 8 positions matching TRBD1. Trimming took 4 bases from V and 3 from J; bases not matched to a gene: 8. This CDR3 has 15 amino acids. CDR1 is SEHNR and CDR2 is FQNEAQ in the germline V gene (reference sequence). CDR3 region: CASSSYRGDFYEQYF. In DNA, the CDR3 is TGTGCCAGCAGCTCGTACAGGGGGGACTTCTACGAGCAGTACTTC.

V usage is TRBV5-6 and J usage is TRBJ2-3; 12 bases fit TRBD2. Germline values: CDR1 SGHDT, CDR2 YYEEEE. This CDR3 spans 17 amino acids. V gave up 4 bases and J gave up 4 bases; unmatched junction bases: 10. The CDR3 loop is CASSRRLAGDLPDTQYF. The CDR3, as DNA: TGTGCCAGCAGCCGTAGACTAGCGGGAGATCTCCCAGATACGCAGTATTTT.

The genes are TRBV10-1 and TRBJ2-7; TRBD2 matches 7 bases. V lost 2 bases, J lost 4 bases, and 5 bases stayed unmatched. Germline CDR1 is WNHNN and CDR2 is SYGVQD (reference sequence). The CDR3 consists of 14 residues. CDR3 sequence reads: CASSEIKRGYEQYF. CDR3 bases: TGCGCCAGCAGTGAGATTAAGCGGGGATACGAGCAGTACTTC.

The chain carries TRBV11-2 and TRBJ1-6; possibly TRBD1 for D (6 bases). V was trimmed by 3 bases and J by 3 bases, leaving 12 bases between them. This CDR3 is built from 16 residues. Germline V gives CDR1 SGHAT, CDR2 FQNNGV. The CDR3 loop reads CASSLSGGFYNSPLHF. CDR3 sequence (DNA): TGTGCCAGCAGCTTGTCGGGGGGCTTCTATAATTCACCCCTCCACTTT.

Only one count was recorded for this clone. The rearrangement links TRBV9 to TRBJ2-2; 9 positions match TRBD2. The CDR3 is 15 residues long. Germline V gene data show CDR1 as SGDLS and CDR2 as YYNGEE. V lost 4 bases to trimming and J lost 5 bases; unmatched junction nucleotides: 6. The CDR3 nucleotides are TGTGCCAGCAGCTTCGCGGGGGGGATGACCGGGGAGCTGTTTTTT. Translation gives CASSFAGGMTGELFF.

J is TRBJ2-3 and V is TRBV6-5; possible D gene TRBD1, 5 bases. The CDR3 has 13 amino acids. The germline gives CDR1 MNHEY, CDR2 SVGAGI. V lost 10 bases and J lost 0, with 11 bases in between. The CDR3 sequence: CAISGASTDTQYF. The CDR3 region has the DNA TGTGCCATTTCTGGGGCGAGCACAGATACGCAGTATTTT.

The chain combines TRBV2 with TRBJ2-1, with 12 bases identical to TRBD2. With V trimmed by 5 bases and J by 8 bases, 7 bases remained unmatched. Germline CDR1 reads SNHLY; CDR2 reads FYNNEI. The CDR3 covers 15 residues. The CDR3 region is CASSRTSGIIDEQFF. The CDR3 coding sequence is TGTGCCAGCAGTCGGACTAGCGGGATAATAGATGAGCAGTTCTTC.

The CDR3 bases are TGTGCCAGCAGCAAAGAGGGGCAGACCACAGATACGCAGTATTTT. Translation gives CASSKEGQTTDTQYF. This chain uses TRBV21-1 with TRBJ2-3; the table assigns TRBD1, which was not confirmed against the DNA. TRBV21-1 is tagged as a pseudogene. The CDR3 length is 15 residues.

The V and J genes are TRBV5-8 and TRBJ2-5, with TRBD1 matching 7 bases. Germline assignment: CDR1 SGHTS and CDR2 YDEGEE. The CDR3 is 17 amino acids. V lost 2 bases, J lost 3 bases, and 13 bases stayed unmatched. CDR3 sequence: CASSFRRQGGLEETQYF. The CDR3 nucleotides read TGTGCCAGCAGCTTTCGGAGACAGGGTGGGTTGGAAGAGACCCAGTACTTC.

In its sample, this clone was seen once. This sequence joins TRBV12-3 or TRBV12-4 and TRBJ1-2; maybe TRBD1 (5 bases). This CDR3 is 13 amino acids long. Trimming cost V 7 bases and J 0 bases, with 9 bases left between them. CDR3 DNA sequence: TGTGCCAGCACCCCAGGGACTAACTATGGCTACACCTTC. Encoded protein: CASTPGTNYGYTF.

V and J are TRBV27 and TRBJ2-3; perhaps TRBD1 as D (5 bases). V was cut by 2 bases and J by 6 bases, with 15 bases left in between. Germline V gives CDR1 MNHEY, CDR2 SMNVEV (reference sequence). The CDR3 runs to 15 residues. CDR3 amino acids: CASSLGQGSRDTQYF. The CDR3, as DNA: TGTGCCAGCAGTTTAGGTCAGGGTAGCAGGGATACGCAGTATTTT.

This chain links TRBV2 with TRBJ2-3; D is perhaps TRBD2 (6 bases). Germline assignment: CDR1 SNHLY and CDR2 FYNNEI. Trimming took off 5 bases at V and 3 bases at J, with 12 bases between the two ends. The CDR3 loop spans 14 amino acids. CDR3 sequence: CASSPPGGTDTQYF. For the CDR3, the DNA is TGTGCCAGCAGTCCCCCCGGGGGAACAGATACGCAGTATTTT.

This chain uses TRBV5-8 with TRBJ1-6; TRBD1 is a possible D gene (6 bases). V lost 3 bases and J 8 bases, leaving 15 bases between the germline ends. Germline values: CDR1 SGHTS, CDR2 YDEGEE. The CDR3 totals 15 residues. In DNA form, the CDR3 reads TGTGCCAGCAGCTCAACAGGGATCTCGCATTCACCCCTCCACTTT. This encodes CASSSTGISHSPLHF.

The rearrangement links TRBV30 to TRBJ2-6, with 7 bases that match TRBD1. The CDR3 is 16 amino acids. The junction had 6 bases not matched to a gene; V was cut back by 4 bases and J by 0 bases. Looked up from germline, CDR1 is GTSNPN and CDR2 is SVGIG (reference sequence). The CDR3 region is CAWTLGQPSGANVLTF. In DNA form, the CDR3 reads TGTGCCTGGACTCTGGGACAGCCCTCTGGGGCCAACGTCCTGACTTTC.

The chain couples TRBV6-5 to TRBJ2-7; D is undetermined. The germline V and J ends were trimmed by 2 bases and 2 bases, with 7 bases remaining between them. The CDR3 consists of 13 residues. Germline CDR1 and CDR2: MNHEY and SVGAGI. The CDR3 nucleotides read TGTGCCAGCAGTTACGCACTTCCCTACGAGCAGTACTTC. This encodes CASSYALPYEQYF.

This sequence joins TRBV5-1 and TRBJ1-1, with D possibly matching TRBD1 (6 bases). Germline CDR1 and CDR2: SGHRS and YFSETQ. This CDR3 region has 15 residues. V lost 4 bases, J lost 4 bases, and 17 bases lay in between. CDR3 amino acids: CASSPHRDSGTEAFF. As DNA, the CDR3 is TGCGCCAGCAGCCCTCACAGGGATTCGGGCACTGAAGCTTTCTTT.

This clone was seen a single time. The V call is TRBV7-8, the J call TRBJ2-3; maybe TRBD1 (5 bases). Trimming pared 2 bases from V and 2 bases from J, leaving 8 bases between. Germline CDR1 SGHVS, CDR2 FQNEAQ. The CDR3 is 14 residues long. For the CDR3, the DNA is TGTGCCAGCAGCTTATACAGGAACACAGATACGCAGTATTTT. It translates to CASSLYRNTDTQYF.

The chain has TRBV12-3 or TRBV12-4 and TRBJ2-7, with D possibly TRBD2 on 6 matching bases. Trimming left V 4 bases short and J 7 bases short, with 11 bases between. CDR3 size: 12 residues. The CDR3 coding sequence is TGTGCCAGCAGTTGGGCGGGACTGGAGCAGTACTTC. Translating gives CASSWAGLEQYF.

The chain employs TRBV14 and TRBJ2-1, with D perhaps matching TRBD1 (8 bases). V lost 4 bases to trimming and J lost 4 bases, with 17 bases between them. The CDR3 runs 16 residues. Germline V gene lookup returns CDR1 SGHDN and CDR2 FVKESK. CDR3 region: CASSLTGDYHYNEQFF. The CDR3 DNA is TGTGCCAGCAGCCTGACAGGGGACTACCATTACAATGAGCAGTTCTTC.

The chain is built from TRBV28 and TRBJ1-1, with 7 bases that match TRBD1. This CDR3 region has 13 residues. CDR1 and CDR2 from the germline V gene are MDHEN and SYDVKM. V was clipped by 6 bases and J by 9 bases; unmatched bases: 10. CDR3 in DNA: TGTGCCAGCAGCACAGGGGCCAGGATCAAAGCTTTCTTT. Translation: CASSTGARIKAFF.

This chain links TRBV29-1 with TRBJ1-2; no clear D gene. There are 13 residues in the CDR3. V lost 3 bases and J 3 bases, leaving 11 bases between the germline ends. Germline V lookup: CDR1 SQVTM, CDR2 ANQGSEA. The CDR3 sequence is CSVDSPRDYGYTF. The CDR3 coding sequence is TGCAGCGTTGATTCCCCCCGCGACTATGGCTACACCTTC.

The rearrangement uses TRBV2 and TRBJ2-1, with D tentatively TRBD2 (6 bases). This CDR3 is 14 amino acids long. V was cut by 8 bases and J by 9 bases, with 20 bases left in between. Germline loops: CDR1 SNHLY, CDR2 FYNNEI. CDR3 DNA sequence: TGTGCCAGCTCCTTGTCGTCCCGGGACTCTGAGCAGTTCTTC. It yields the protein CASSLSSRDSEQFF.